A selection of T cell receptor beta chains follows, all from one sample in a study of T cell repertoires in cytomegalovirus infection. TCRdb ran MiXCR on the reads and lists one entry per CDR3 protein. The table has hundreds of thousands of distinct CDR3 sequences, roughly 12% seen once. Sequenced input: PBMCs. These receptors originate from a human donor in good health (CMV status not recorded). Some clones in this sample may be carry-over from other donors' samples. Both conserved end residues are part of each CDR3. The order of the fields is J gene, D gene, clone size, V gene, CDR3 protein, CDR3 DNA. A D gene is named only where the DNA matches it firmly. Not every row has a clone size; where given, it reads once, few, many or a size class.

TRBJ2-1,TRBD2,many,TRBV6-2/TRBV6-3,CASSRPGTSGHNEQFF,TGTGCCAGCAGCCGGCCCGGGACTAGCGGTCACAATGAGCAGTTCTTC
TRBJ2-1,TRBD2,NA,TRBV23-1,CASSDSGRYNEQFF,TGCGCCAGCAGTGATAGCGGGAGGTACAATGAGCAGTTCTTC
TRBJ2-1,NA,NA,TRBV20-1,CSASQAAREQFF,TGCAGTGCTAGTCAAGCGGCACGCGAGCAGTTCTTC
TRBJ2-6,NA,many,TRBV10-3,CATEGGANVLTF,TGTGCCACCGAAGGTGGGGCCAACGTCCTGACTTTC
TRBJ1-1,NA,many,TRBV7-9,CASSSYTGQTEAFF,TGTGCCAGCAGCTCTTACACCGGGCAGACTGAAGCTTTCTTT
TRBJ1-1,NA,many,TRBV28,CASKWDQEGTEAFF,TGTGCCAGCAAGTGGGACCAGGAGGGCACTGAAGCTTTCTTT
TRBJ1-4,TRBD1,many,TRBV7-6,CASSASRTGPNEKLFF,TGTGCCAGCAGCGCATCAAGGACAGGGCCTAATGAAAAACTGTTTTTT
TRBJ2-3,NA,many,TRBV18,CASSPRGDTQYF,TGTGCCAGCAGTCCTAGGGGAGATACGCAGTATTTT
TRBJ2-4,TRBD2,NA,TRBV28,CASSSKWSGRAGNIQYF,TGTGCCAGCAGTTCCAAGTGGAGCGGGAGGGCCGGTAACATTCAGTACTTC
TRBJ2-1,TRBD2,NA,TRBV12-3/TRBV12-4,CASSFSGGASEQFF,TGTGCCAGCAGTTTTAGCGGGGGGGCGAGTGAGCAGTTCTTC
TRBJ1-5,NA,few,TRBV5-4,CASSVRGGNQPQHF,TGTGCCAGTAGTGTACGAGGGGGCAATCAGCCCCAGCATTTT
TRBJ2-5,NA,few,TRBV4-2,CASSQDWKRPETQYF,TGTGCCAGCAGCCAAGATTGGAAGCGCCCAGAGACCCAGTACTTC
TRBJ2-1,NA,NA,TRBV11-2,CASSLTGNSYNEQFF,TGTGCCAGCAGCTTAACGGGGAATTCCTACAATGAGCAGTTCTTC
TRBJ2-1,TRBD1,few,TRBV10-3,CATGQGAFEQFF,TGTGCCACGGGACAGGGGGCGTTTGAGCAGTTCTTC
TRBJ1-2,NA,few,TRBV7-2,CASSLYSSEGYTF,TGTGCCAGCAGCTTATACAGTTCGGAGGGCTACACCTTC
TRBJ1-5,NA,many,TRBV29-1,CSVGENSNQPQHF,TGCAGCGTTGGGGAAAATAGCAATCAGCCCCAGCATTTT
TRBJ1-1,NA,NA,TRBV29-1,CSVENSVAWGTEAFF,TGCAGCGTTGAAAATTCGGTGGCATGGGGCACTGAAGCTTTCTTT
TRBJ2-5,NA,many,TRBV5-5,CASSNIPGTMETQYF,TGTGCCAGCAGCAACATCCCCGGGACAATGGAGACCCAGTACTTC
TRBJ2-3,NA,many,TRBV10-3,CAISEQGRTDTQYF,TGTGCCATCAGTGAGCAGGGTCGCACAGATACGCAGTATTTT
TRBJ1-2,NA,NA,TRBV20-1,CSAAGGSYGYTF,TGCAGTGCGGCCGGGGGAAGCTATGGCTACACCTTC
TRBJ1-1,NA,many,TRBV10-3,CAISGGDGEAFF,TGTGCCATCAGTGGGGGGGATGGTGAAGCTTTCTTT
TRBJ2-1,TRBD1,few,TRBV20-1,CSIPGQTPNEQFF,TGCAGTATTCCGGGACAGACCCCCAATGAGCAGTTCTTC
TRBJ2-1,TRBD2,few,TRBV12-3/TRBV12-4,CATSGASNEQFF,TGTGCCACGAGCGGGGCCTCCAATGAGCAGTTCTTC
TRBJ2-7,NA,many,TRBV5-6,CASSATTYEQYF,TGTGCCAGCAGCGCGACCACCTACGAGCAGTACTTC
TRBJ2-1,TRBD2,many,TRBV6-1,CASTQTGGQYNEQFF,TGTGCCAGCACCCAAACGGGGGGTCAGTACAATGAGCAGTTCTTC
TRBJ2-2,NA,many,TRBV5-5,CASSLRSVRDATGELFF,TGTGCCAGCAGCTTGCGGTCGGTGCGGGATGCTACCGGGGAGCTGTTTTTT
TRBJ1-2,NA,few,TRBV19,CASIGQTHYGYTF,TGTGCCAGTATCGGACAGACACACTATGGCTACACCTTC
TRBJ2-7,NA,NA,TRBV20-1,CSASSLLEGAYEQYF,TGCAGTGCTAGTAGTTTACTGGAGGGGGCCTACGAGCAGTACTTC
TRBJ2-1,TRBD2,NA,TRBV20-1,CSASHSGRARLANEQFF,TGCAGTGCTAGTCATAGCGGGAGGGCCCGGTTGGCGAATGAGCAGTTCTTC
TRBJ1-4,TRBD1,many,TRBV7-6,CASSKTGTGNEKLFF,TGTGCCAGCAGCAAGACGGGGACAGGGAATGAAAAACTGTTTTTT
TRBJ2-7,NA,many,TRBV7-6,CASSSLGRPLYEQYF,TGTGCCAGCAGCTCCCTAGGCAGGCCACTCTACGAGCAGTACTTC
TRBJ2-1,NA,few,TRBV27,CASRLRDSNNEQFF,TGTGCCAGCCGTCTCAGGGATAGTAACAATGAGCAGTTCTTC
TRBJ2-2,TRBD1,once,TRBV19,CASRTTGVTTGELFF,TGTGCCAGTAGGACGACAGGGGTGACCACCGGGGAGCTGTTTTTT
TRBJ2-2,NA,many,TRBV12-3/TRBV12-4,CASSYGGNGELFF,TGTGCCAGCAGTTACGGGGGTAACGGGGAGCTGTTTTTT
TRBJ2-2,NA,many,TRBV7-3,CASSTQNTGELFF,TGTGCCAGCAGCACCCAGAACACCGGGGAGCTGTTTTTT
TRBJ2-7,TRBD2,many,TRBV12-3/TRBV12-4,CASRITSGRGEQYF,TGTGCCAGCAGGATCACTAGCGGGAGAGGCGAGCAGTACTTC
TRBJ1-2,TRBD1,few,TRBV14,CASSLGQGSLYGYTF,TGTGCCAGCAGCCTGGGACAGGGAAGCTTATATGGCTACACCTTC
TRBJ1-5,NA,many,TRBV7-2,CASSLDISNQPQHF,TGTGCCAGCAGCTTAGATATAAGCAATCAGCCCCAGCATTTT
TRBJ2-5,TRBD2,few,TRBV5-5,CASTKTSGSIQETQYF,TGTGCCAGCACAAAGACTAGCGGGAGTATACAAGAGACCCAGTACTTC
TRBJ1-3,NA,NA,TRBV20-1,CSAYLVDGNTIYF,TGCAGTGCTTACCTGGTGGATGGAAACACCATATATTTT
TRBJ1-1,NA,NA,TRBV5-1,CASTLGAEYTEAFF,TGCGCCAGCACCCTCGGTGCCGAGTACACTGAAGCTTTCTTT
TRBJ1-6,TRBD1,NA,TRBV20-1,CSANRQGWSSPLHF,TGCAGTGCTAACAGACAGGGTTGGTCTTCACCCCTCCACTTT
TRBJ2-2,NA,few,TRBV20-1,CSASSTATGELFF,TGCAGTGCTAGTTCTACAGCTACCGGGGAGCTGTTTTTT
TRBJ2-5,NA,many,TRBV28,CASTPPPPREETQYF,TGTGCCAGCACCCCCCCTCCCCCCAGGGAAGAGACCCAGTACTTC
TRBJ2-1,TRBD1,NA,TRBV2,CASSLETGAGDEQFF,TGTGCCAGCAGTCTCGAGACAGGGGCGGGCGATGAGCAGTTCTTC
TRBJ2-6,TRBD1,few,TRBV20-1,CSALGQGASGANVLTF,TGCAGTGCTTTGGGACAGGGGGCTTCTGGGGCCAACGTCCTGACTTTC
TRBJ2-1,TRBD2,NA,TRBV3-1,CASSRNGTSGRQGEQFF,TGTGCCAGCAGCCGGAACGGGACTAGCGGGAGACAGGGGGAGCAGTTCTTC
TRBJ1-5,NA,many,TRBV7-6,CASSFGPGGNQPQHF,TGTGCCAGCAGCTTTGGCCCCGGGGGCAATCAGCCCCAGCATTTT
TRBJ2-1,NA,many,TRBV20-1,CSARGSRGHNEQFF,TGCAGTGCTAGAGGGAGCAGGGGCCACAATGAGCAGTTCTTC
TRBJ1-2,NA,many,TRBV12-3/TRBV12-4,CASSLVYPYGYTF,TGTGCCAGCAGTTTAGTCTACCCCTATGGCTACACCTTC
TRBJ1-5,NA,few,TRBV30,CAWSGYREFSNQPQHF,TGTGCCTGGAGTGGCTACAGAGAATTTAGCAATCAGCCCCAGCATTTT
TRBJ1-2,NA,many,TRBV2,CASMVHALGGYTF,TGTGCCAGCATGGTCCACGCTTTGGGGGGCTACACCTTC